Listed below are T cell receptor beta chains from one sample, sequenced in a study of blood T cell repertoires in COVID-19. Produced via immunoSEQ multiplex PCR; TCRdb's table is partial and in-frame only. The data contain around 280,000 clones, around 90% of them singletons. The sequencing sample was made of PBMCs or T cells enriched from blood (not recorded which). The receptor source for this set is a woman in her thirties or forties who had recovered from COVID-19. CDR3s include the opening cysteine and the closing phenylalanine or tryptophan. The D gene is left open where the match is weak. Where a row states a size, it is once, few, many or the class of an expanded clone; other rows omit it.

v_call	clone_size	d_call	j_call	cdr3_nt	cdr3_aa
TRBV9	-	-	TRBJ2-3	TGTGCCAGCAGCGTTGGAGGGGCTAGCACAGATACGCAGTATTTT	CASSVGGASTDTQYF
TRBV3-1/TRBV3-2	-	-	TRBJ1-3	TGTGCCAGCAGCCAAGATCGGAGGGAGCTCGGAAACACCATATATTTT	CASSQDRRELGNTIYF
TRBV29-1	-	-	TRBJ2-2	TGCAGCGTTTACTCTCGGACAGGGAGGGACACCGGGGAGCTGTTTTTT	CSVYSRTGRDTGELFF
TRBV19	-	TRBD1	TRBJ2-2	TGTGCCAGTAGTAGATCAGGGGGCCGGCGGCCCAACACCGGGGAGCTGTTTTTT	CASSRSGGRRPNTGELFF
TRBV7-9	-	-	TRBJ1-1	TGTGCCAGCATAGCCGGAGGGGCAATAAACACTGAAGCTTTCTTT	CASIAGGAINTEAFF
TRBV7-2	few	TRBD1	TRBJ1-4	TGTGCCAGCAGCTTAGTCGGCAGGGGGCCTGAAAAACTGTTTTTT	CASSLVGRGPEKLFF
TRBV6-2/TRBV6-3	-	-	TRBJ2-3	TGTGCCAGCAGTTCCCTCAGGGGTAGCGATACGCAGTATTTT	CASSSLRGSDTQYF
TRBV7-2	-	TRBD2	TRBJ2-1	TGTGCCAGCAGCTTAACTAGCGGACCTAATGAGCAGTTCTTC	CASSLTSGPNEQFF
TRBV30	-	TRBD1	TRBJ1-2	TGTGCCTGGACGGGCCTGGGTCAGGGGGCCGGGGGGGGCTACACCTTC	CAWTGLGQGAGGGYTF
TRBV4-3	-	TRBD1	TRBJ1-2	TGCGCCAGCAGCCATGGAGGGACAGGGGGTCTCTACACCTTC	CASSHGGTGGLYTF
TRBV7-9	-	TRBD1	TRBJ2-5	TGTGCCAGCAGCTTAGCGGGTGCCAGGGGGGAGACCCAGTACTTC	CASSLAGARGETQYF
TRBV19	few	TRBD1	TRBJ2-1	TGTGCCAGTAGTATGAGGGACAGGGTGGGGAATGAGCAGTTCTTC	CASSMRDRVGNEQFF
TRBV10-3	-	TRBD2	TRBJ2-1	TGTGCCATCAGTGAGTCGCTGGAGCGGGGGGTCGATGAGCAGTTCTTC	CAISESLERGVDEQFF
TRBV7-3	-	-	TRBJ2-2	TGTGCCAGCAGCCTCGAGTCCCGCCTACGGAACACCGGGGAGCTGTTTTTT	CASSLESRLRNTGELFF
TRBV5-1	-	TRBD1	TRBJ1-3	TGCGCCAGCAGCTTGGCTGGGACAGAGACTGGAAACACCATATATTTT	CASSLAGTETGNTIYF
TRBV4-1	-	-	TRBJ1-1	TGCGCCAGCAGCCCGGGCGGGCGGGGTCCGAACACTGAAGCTTTCTTT	CASSPGGRGPNTEAFF
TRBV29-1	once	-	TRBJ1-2	TGCAGCGTCGCCCAGGGTAATGGTTTTTATGGCTACACCTTC	CSVAQGNGFYGYTF
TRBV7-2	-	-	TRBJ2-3	TGTGCCAGCCGGGCGGAGGGGAGGACCAGCACAGATACGCAGTATTTT	CASRAEGRTSTDTQYF
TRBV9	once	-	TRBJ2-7	TGTGCCAGCAGCGTAAACGCACTAGACTACGAGCAGTACTTC	CASSVNALDYEQYF
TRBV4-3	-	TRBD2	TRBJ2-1	TGCGCCAGCAGCCAAGATCTGGCGGGGGGGGACAATGAGCAGTTCTTC	CASSQDLAGGDNEQFF
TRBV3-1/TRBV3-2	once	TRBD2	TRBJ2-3	TGTGCCAGCAGCCAAGGGGGGCTAGCGGGGGTGCCAGATACGCAGTATTTT	CASSQGGLAGVPDTQYF
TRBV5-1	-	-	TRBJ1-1	TGCGCCAGCAACCATGTTGCAGGGTCCACTGAAGCTTTCTTT	CASNHVAGSTEAFF
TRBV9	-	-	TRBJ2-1	TGTGCCAGCAGCGTTTCCGGGAGTGGGAACAATGAGCAGTTCTTC	CASSVSGSGNNEQFF
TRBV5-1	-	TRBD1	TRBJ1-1	TGCGCCAGCAGCGTTTCGGGACAGGCAGTAGAAGCTTTCTTT	CASSVSGQAVEAFF
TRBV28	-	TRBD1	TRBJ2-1	TGTGCCAGCAGTTTCTCTGGACAGGGTTTGAATGAGCAGTTCTTC	CASSFSGQGLNEQFF
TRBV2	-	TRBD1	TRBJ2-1	TGTGCCAGCATGAAGGACAGGGCCCCTTTGAGCGAGAAGTTCTTC	CASMKDRAPLSEKFF
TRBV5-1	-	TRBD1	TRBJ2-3	TGCGCCAGCAGCTTGGCCCCCGGGACAGGTGCCCCGTTGTCGCAGTATTTT	CASSLAPGTGAPLSQYF
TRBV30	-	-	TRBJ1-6	TGTGCCTGGAGGAGAACGACGGGGAATTCACCCCTCCACTTT	CAWRRTTGNSPLHF
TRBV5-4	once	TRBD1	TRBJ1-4	TGTGCCAGTGCGGAAAGTCCGGGACAGGGCCGGGAAAAACTGTTTTTT	CASAESPGQGREKLFF
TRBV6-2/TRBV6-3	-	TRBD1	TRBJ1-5	TGTGCCAGCAGTTACACAGGGGGTCCTCAGCCCCAGCATTTT	CASSYTGGPQPQHF
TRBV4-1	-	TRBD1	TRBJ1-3	TGCGCCAGCAGCCAAGAGAGAGAACAGGGGCCTGGAAACACCATATATTTT	CASSQEREQGPGNTIYF
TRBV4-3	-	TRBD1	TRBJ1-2	TGCGCCAGCAGCCAAGGGTACCGGGACAGGGACGGCTACACCTTC	CASSQGYRDRDGYTF
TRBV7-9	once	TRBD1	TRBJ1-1	TGTGCCAGCAGCTTTATAGGACAGGGAAAAACTGAAGCTTTCTTT	CASSFIGQGKTEAFF
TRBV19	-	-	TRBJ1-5	TGTGCCAGTAGTATATGGACAGTCAATCAGCCCCAGCATTTT	CASSIWTVNQPQHF
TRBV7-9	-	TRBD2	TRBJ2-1	TGTGCCAGCAGCTGGGTTAGCGGGGGGGCAGGTAATGAGCAGTTCTTC	CASSWVSGGAGNEQFF
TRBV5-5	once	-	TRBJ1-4	TGTGCCAGCAGCTCTCCCAAATCGGGGGGGATTAATGAAAAACTGTTTTTT	CASSSPKSGGINEKLFF
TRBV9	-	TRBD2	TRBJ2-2	TGTGCCAGCAGCGTAGGACTAGCGGGAGCCCTCGACACCGGGGAGCTGTTTTTT	CASSVGLAGALDTGELFF
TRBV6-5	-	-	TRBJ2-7	TGTGCCAGTACTAGCCGTTTCACGTACGAGCAGTACTTC	CASTSRFTYEQYF
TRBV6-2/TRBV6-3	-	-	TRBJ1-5	TGTGCCAGCAGTTACTCCAAACGCGGCAATCAGCCCCAGCATTTT	CASSYSKRGNQPQHF
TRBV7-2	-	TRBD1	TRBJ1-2	TGTGCCAGCAGCTTAGCCAGTACACAGGGGACGCGCTATGGCTACACCTTC	CASSLASTQGTRYGYTF
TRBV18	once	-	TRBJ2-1	TGTGCCAGCTCACCATATGCCACCTACGACAATGAGCAGTTCTTC	CASSPYATYDNEQFF
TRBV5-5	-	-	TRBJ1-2	TGTGCCAGCAGCTTGGAATCCGCCAGGGGAAATGGCTACACCTTC	CASSLESARGNGYTF
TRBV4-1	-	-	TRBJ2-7	TGCGCCAGCAGCCAAGAAAGGTACGAGGGCCAGTACTTC	CASSQERYEGQYF
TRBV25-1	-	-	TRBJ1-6	TGTGCCAGCAGTTCCAGGGAAGTCTATAATTCACCCCTCCACTTT	CASSSREVYNSPLHF
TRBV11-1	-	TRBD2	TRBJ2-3	TGTGCCAGCAGCTTAAATCGAGGGGAGGGAGATACGCAGTATTTT	CASSLNRGEGDTQYF
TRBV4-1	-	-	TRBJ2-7	TGCGCCAGCAGCCAAGTTCTCCTAGCCTACGAGCAGTACTTC	CASSQVLLAYEQYF
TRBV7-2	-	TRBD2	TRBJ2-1	TGTGCCAGCAGCCAGTCATCCAGCGGGGGGTACAATGAGCAGTTCTTC	CASSQSSSGGYNEQFF
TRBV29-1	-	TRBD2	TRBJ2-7	TGCAGCGTTACCACCGCGGGAGCCTACGAGCAGTACTTC	CSVTTAGAYEQYF
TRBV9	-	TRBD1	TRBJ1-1	TGTGCCAGCAGCAAGCGACAGGGTGGCACTGAAGCTTTCTTT	CASSKRQGGTEAFF
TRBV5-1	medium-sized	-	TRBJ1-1	TGCGCCAGCAGCTTGTGGGGGCCGAACACTGAAGCTTTCTTT	CASSLWGPNTEAFF
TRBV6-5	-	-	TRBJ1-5	TGTGCCAGCAGGGTAGTCGGAGCAAGCAATCAGCCCCAGCATTTT	CASRVVGASNQPQHF
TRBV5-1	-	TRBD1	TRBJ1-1	TGCGCCAGCAGCCTTAATCAGGGGGTAAACACTGAAGCTTTCTTT	CASSLNQGVNTEAFF
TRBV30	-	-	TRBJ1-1	TGTGCCTGGAGTGTACACGCGAACACTGAAGCTTTCTTT	CAWSVHANTEAFF
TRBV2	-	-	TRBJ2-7	TGTGCCAGCACCAACCCGAGGCGGGGACCCTACGAGCAGTACTTC	CASTNPRRGPYEQYF
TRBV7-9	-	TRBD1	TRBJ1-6	TGTGCCAGCAGCGGACAGGGTATAAGGAATTCACCCCTCCACTTT	CASSGQGIRNSPLHF